The entry that follows covers one TCR beta chain sequence. What it binds is unknown. This specimen includes other DNA sequences encoding the same CDR3. The data were taken from a study of shared clonotypes between healthy human individuals. Whole-study findings and limits: Naive subsets usually exceeded memory subsets in estimated richness. Sharing across four donors was seen in 4.5% to 6.5% of naive CD4 clonotypes.

Germline values: CDR1 LNHDA, CDR2 SQIVND (reference sequence). V shed 7 bases and J shed 4 bases, with 11 bases lying between them. The CDR3 consists of 13 residues. The investigators split CD4+ cells into a CD45RA+ naive subset and a CD45RA-negative memory subset. The table came from immunoSEQ multiplex PCR; TCRdb's copy has only in-frame clones and leaves some out. The sample includes 2 million to 2.5 million clones, roughly 95% of them seen just once. Sequencing was performed on naive CD4+ T cells sorted from blood. Specified subset: CD45RA+ positively selected. The TCR originated in a man younger than 35 in good health. This chain uses TRBV19 with TRBJ1-5; weak D call: TRBD1 (5 bases). CDR3 in DNA: TGTGCCAGTACCGGGGGGGGAAATCAGCCCCAGCATTTT. This encodes CASTGGGNQPQHF. Supplemented by reference TRBV19 and TRBJ1-5, the full variable domain reads DGGITQSPKYLFRKEGQNVTLSCEQNLNHDAMYWYRQDPGQGLRLIYYSQIVNDFQKGDIAEGYSVSREKKESFPLTVTSAQKNPTAFYLCASTGGGNQPQHFGDGTRLSIL.